Each of the 22 T cell receptor beta chains below was sequenced from the same sample in a study of CD8+CD57+ T cells in acquired aplastic anemia (dated by TCRdb to the late 2010s). Sequencing instrument: Illumina HiSeq 2000. Profiling of TCR beta VDJ combinations and CDR3 sequences used genomic DNA as the template. TCRdb reran the public reads through fastp at Q25 and MiXCR, keeping productive beta chains. Rows with a matching CDR3 protein are joined into one entry that keeps the most common DNA and genes. The sample table holds roughly 300,000 distinct CDR3 sequences, of which roughly 50% were seen once. The ten largest clones take up approximately 8% of the sample. Input material: sorted CD4+, CD8+, or CD8+CD57+ T cells (not recorded which) from PBMCs. Receptors were obtained from a human donor with severe aplastic anemia or a healthy control (not recorded which).

The count of this clonotype is one. The V gene is TRBV29-1, the J gene TRBJ2-1; 8 nucleotides match TRBD1. CDR1 and CDR2 (germline): SQVTM, ANQGSEA. CDR3 length equals 11 residues. J was trimmed by 10 bases and V by 5 bases; bases with no gene match: 4. CDR3 nucleotides: TGCAGCGTTTGGGACAGGAAGGAGCAGTTCTTC. As protein: CSVWDRKEQFF.

The chain employs TRBV2 and TRBJ1-1; D gene ambiguous. This CDR3 region has 13 residues. Germline CDR1 SNHLY, CDR2 FYNNEI. Deletions cut 3 bases from V and 4 bases from J, with 9 bases between. The CDR3 region has the DNA TGTGCCAGCAGTGATGGGCAGACCACTGAAGCTTTCTTT. Translated: CASSDGQTTEAFF.

The chain uses TRBV7-2 and TRBJ2-1; 8 bases line up with TRBD2. The V gene's germline CDR1 is SGHTA and CDR2 FQGNSA. Germline trimming cut 8 bases from V and 6 bases from J; bases unmatched to any gene: 9. The CDR3 loop spans 14 amino acids. Here the CDR3 DNA reads TGTGCCAGCCTTACAAATAGCGGGGTCAATGAGCAGTTCTTC. Protein sequence: CASLTNSGVNEQFF.

The DNA of the CDR3 is TGTGCCAGTAACCGACAGGTCGGGGACTATGGCTACACCTTC. Its protein is CASNRQVGDYGYTF. This rearrangement joins TRBV19 to TRBJ1-2, with D possibly being TRBD1 (6 bases). Germline lookup yields CDR1 LNHDA and CDR2 SQIVND (reference sequence). V was clipped by 7 bases and J by 3 bases, with 15 bases between them. This CDR3 is 14 amino acids long.

This clonotype has only one observation. The chain recombines TRBV7-9 with TRBJ1-2, with D perhaps matching TRBD1 (5 bases). Per germline, CDR1 SEHNR and CDR2 FQNEAQ (reference sequence). Between the trimmed V and J ends, which lost 6 bases and 0 bases, there was a span of 8 bases. CDR3 size: 13 residues. The CDR3 region has the DNA TGTGCCAGCAGAGGACAATCTAACTATGGCTACACCTTC. Translated: CASRGQSNYGYTF. The whole variable domain, remainder taken from reference TRBV7-9 and TRBJ1-2, is DTGVSQNPRHKITKRGQNVTFRCDPISEHNRLYWYRQTLGQGPEFLTYFQNEAQLEKSRLLSDRFSAERPKGSFSTLEIQRTEQGDSAMYLCASRGQSNYGYTFGSGTRLTVV.

The gene calls are TRBV2 and TRBJ2-6; weak D call: TRBD2 (6 bases). The CDR3 totals 15 residues. The V end was cut by 7 bases, the J end by 8 bases, with 18 bases between. Germline-derived CDR1 and CDR2 are SNHLY and FYNNEI. This chain's CDR3 is CASIRAGPWSNVLTF. The CDR3 coding sequence is TGTGCCAGCATAAGGGCGGGACCGTGGTCCAACGTCCTGACTTTC. The full variable domain, completed using reference TRBV2 and TRBJ2-6, is EPEVTQTPSHQVTQMGQEVILRCVPISNHLYFYWYRQILGQKVEFLVSFYNNEISEKSEIFDDQFSVERPDGSNFTLKIRSTKLEDSAMYFCASIRAGPWSNVLTFGAGSRLTVL.

This clonotype was recorded many times. The V and J genes are TRBV30 and TRBJ1-6; D is unresolved. Trimming stripped 0 bases from V and 0 bases from J, with 12 bases between. Per the germline V gene, CDR1 is GTSNPN and CDR2 is SVGIG (reference sequence). The CDR3 is made up of 17 amino acids. Here the CDR3 DNA reads TGTGCCTGGAGTGTAAGTCTTTCGAGCTCCTATAATTCACCCCTCCACTTT. Its protein is CAWSVSLSSSYNSPLHF.

This clonotype was seen ten or more times. The gene calls are TRBV19 and TRBJ1-2; possibly TRBD1 for D (6 bases). CDR1 and CDR2 (germline): LNHDA, SQIVND (reference sequence). Trimming cost V 3 bases and J 5 bases, with 10 bases left between them. CDR3 length: 13 amino acids. The CDR3 DNA follows: TGTGCCAGTAGTATCGACAGGTTATATGGCTACACCTTC. It yields the protein CASSIDRLYGYTF.

The chain recombines TRBV15 with TRBJ2-7; 7 bases fit TRBD1. In germline, CDR1 is LNHNV, CDR2 YYDKDF (reference sequence). Germline trimming cut 1 base from V and 5 bases from J; bases unmatched to any gene: 5. The CDR3 is made up of 14 amino acids. This CDR3 is CATSRGQGPHEQYF. In DNA form, the CDR3 reads TGTGCCACCAGCAGAGGACAGGGTCCCCACGAGCAGTACTTC.

This clonotype was counted a few times. This chain joins TRBV14 and TRBJ2-7; tentatively, D is TRBD2 (6 bases). With 1 base removed from V and 4 bases from J, the gap between germline ends came to 11 bases. This CDR3 has 14 amino acids. Germline lookup yields CDR1 SGHDN and CDR2 FVKESK. CDR3 sequence (DNA): TGTGCCAGCAGCCAAGTTGGTAGCGGTTACGAGCAGTACTTC. It translates to CASSQVGSGYEQYF.

This clonotype occurred many times. The V and J genes are TRBV6-5 and TRBJ1-1; 7 bases match TRBD1. This CDR3 is 13 amino acids long. J gave up 0 bases and V 6 bases, and 1 base lay outside the gene matches. The germline CDR1 and CDR2 sequences are MNHEY and SVGAGI. The CDR3 loop reads CASRQGLNTEAFF. CDR3 sequence (DNA): TGTGCCAGCAGACAGGGGTTGAACACTGAAGCTTTCTTT.

This chain joins TRBV4-3 and TRBJ2-3; TRBD1 might be the D (5 bases). CDR1 is LGHNA and CDR2 is YSLEER in the germline V gene. Trimming cost V 5 bases and J 5 bases, with 8 bases left between them. The length of the CDR3 is 12 residues. In DNA, the CDR3 is TGCGCCAGCAGCTATGACAGAGATACGCAGTATTTT. Translation gives CASSYDRDTQYF.

This chain connects TRBV19 to TRBJ2-7; D unclear. The CDR3 extends over 13 amino acids. V lost 1 base and J lost 6, with 10 bases in between. Germline CDR1 reads LNHDA; CDR2 reads SQIVND (reference sequence). CDR3 bases: TGTGCCAGTAGTATAGGGGGAACGGGCGAGCAGTACTTC. The encoded protein is CASSIGGTGEQYF.

The chain carries TRBV10-2 and TRBJ2-5; 7 bases match TRBD2. Germline-derived CDR1 and CDR2 are WSHSY and SAAADI. The CDR3 runs to 12 residues. With V trimmed by 6 bases and J by 5 bases, 3 bases remained unmatched. Here the CDR3 DNA reads TGCGCCAGCAGAGGACTAGAGGAGACCCAGTACTTC. Translation gives CASRGLEETQYF.

J is TRBJ1-5 and V is TRBV2; D unresolved. The CDR3 extends over 15 amino acids. Germline loops: CDR1 SNHLY, CDR2 FYNNEI. Trimming removed 1 base at V and 5 bases at J, with 12 bases between. The CDR3 coding sequence is TGTGCCAGCAGTGAAGTGAGAAGGGTGGATCAGCCCCAGCATTTT. Translation gives CASSEVRRVDQPQHF.

This clonotype was recorded a few times. For the CDR3, the DNA is TGCGCCAGCAGCCCGACTAGCGGTAACAATGAGCAGTTCTTC. Its translation: CASSPTSGNNEQFF. V usage is TRBV4-3 and J usage is TRBJ2-1, with TRBD2 identical over 9 bases. The CDR3 runs to 14 residues. The germline V gene encodes CDR1 LGHNA and CDR2 YSLEER. With V trimmed by 4 bases and J by 5 bases, 3 bases remained unmatched.

This clonotype was counted between two and nine times. J is TRBJ2-3 and V is TRBV10-3; no reliable D call. Germline V lookup: CDR1 ENHRY, CDR2 SYGVKD. The V end was cut by 6 bases, the J end by 1 base, with 14 bases between. The CDR3 totals 15 residues. The CDR3 DNA reads as TGTGCCATCAGCCTAGATTTTTCCGGCACAGATACGCAGTATTTT. Its protein is CAISLDFSGTDTQYF.

This clonotype was recorded many times. The V gene is TRBV2, the J gene TRBJ1-2; D remains ambiguous. V shed 7 bases and J shed 6 bases, with 18 bases lying between them. CDR1 and CDR2 from the germline V gene are SNHLY and FYNNEI. The CDR3 has 14 residues. The chain's CDR3 is CASTSFEAEDGYTF. CDR3 sequence (DNA): TGTGCCAGCACCTCCTTTGAAGCGGAGGATGGCTACACCTTC.

This clonotype came up many times. This rearrangement joins TRBV6-5 to TRBJ1-6; D is possibly TRBD1 (5 bases). Trimming took off 2 bases at V and 8 bases at J, with 16 bases between the two ends. The CDR3 spans 16 residues. Germline V CDR1 and CDR2: MNHEY, SVGAGI. The CDR3 bases are TGTGCCAGCAGTTACGTCGGGACGGGATTGGATTCACCCCTCCACTTT. Its translation: CASSYVGTGLDSPLHF.

The V and J genes are TRBV29-1 and TRBJ2-3; D is uncertain. Deletions cut 6 bases from V and 0 bases from J, with 16 bases between. This CDR3 is built from 15 residues. Germline V gene data show CDR1 as SQVTM and CDR2 as ANQGSEA. The CDR3 bases are TGCAGCGTGGCTCGGGCTAGATCTAGCACAGATACGCAGTATTTT. Protein: CSVARARSSTDTQYF.

CDR3 protein: CASGQGSSTDTQYF. DNA for the CDR3: TGCGCCAGCGGACAGGGTTCATCGACAGATACGCAGTATTTT. The genes are TRBV5-1 and TRBJ2-3, with 8 bases fitting TRBD1. The CDR3 runs to 14 residues. Germline CDR1 reads SGHRS; CDR2 reads YFSETQ. The trim removed 7 bases at V and 3 bases at J, leaving 7 bases unmatched.

The chain employs TRBV2 and TRBJ2-5; TRBD2 matches 7 bases. The CDR3 covers 14 residues. The V and J ends lost 4 bases and 4 bases, in that order; junction bases with no gene match: 6. Per the germline V gene, CDR1 is SNHLY and CDR2 is FYNNEI. As DNA, the CDR3 is TGTGCCAGCAGTGTAAGGGGAGGGGTAGAGACCCAGTACTTC. This translates into CASSVRGGVETQYF.